This TCR beta chain was sequenced for a study of blood T cells in healthy people across ages (dated by TCRdb to between 2014 and 2017). Regarding the study in general: Template switching captured roughly one uniquely barcoded TCR beta cDNA molecule per two T cells in model experiments. To track age-related changes in TCR beta repertoire diversity, the study relied on deep sequencing normalized with unique cDNA molecular identifiers. The donors were split into four age groups: young (average around 16 years), middle-aged (39), aged (about 62) and long-lived (approximately 80). To avoid experimental bias, donors of different ages were spread randomly across the sequencing lanes. The study analyzed two additional independent replicas of 1 million unique cDNA reads from the same blood draw for two donors, one aged 18 to 30 and one aged 80 or older. Findings and caveats that apply to the study as a whole: Total diversity estimates from one million sequenced T cells were considered lower bounds and underestimates. The long-lived group showed more naive CD4+ T cells, fewer expanded clones and increased TCR diversity than the aged group, suggesting age selection. Because the CMV infection status of the donors was unknown, age-related changes in expanded clonotypes may potentially have been confounded. Since profiling was done on bulk unsorted PBMCs, naive and antigen-experienced compartments could not be conclusively compared. Observed TCR beta diversity correlated strongly with the percentage of naive T cells measured by flow cytometry. Observed TCR beta diversity per million T cells fell roughly linearly with age, and a significant reduction was already apparent by age approximately 40.

Library creation used 5' RACE. Data came from an Illumina HiSeq 2500. The second PCR ran for roughly 7 to 11 cycles and used a J-beta primer mix along with a sample-barcoded 5' primer. A unique molecular identifier was introduced onto each TCR beta cDNA molecule by a template-switch 5' adaptor carrying 12 random nucleotides. Each sample yielded at least 3 million CDR3-containing paired-end reads. First-strand cDNA was synthesized from all RNA with the Mint cDNA synthesis kit, primed by a TRBC-specific oligonucleotide. All cDNA was treated with uracil-DNA glycosylase and then went through a first 18-cycle PCR with the universal primers M1SS and BC2_uni_R. As for the authors' bioinformatics: For normalization, 1 million high-quality reads, each with a distinct molecular identifier, were randomly selected from each sample. Reads with shared molecular identifiers were discarded instead of being binned into consensus sequences. MiTCR, run with a Q25 quality threshold and the strictest error-elimination algorithm, handled CDR3 identification, clonotype clustering and error correction. A nonparametric unseen species model with Euler transformation was used to estimate lower-bound total TCR beta diversity. Using fastp trimming at Q25 and MiXCR clonotype assembly, TCRdb reanalyzed the public sequencing data and kept in-frame beta chains. Duplicate CDR3 protein sequences are folded into a single record with the most common DNA and genes. None of the V and J calls come from the authors' own analysis; TCRdb made them. The sample table lists some 690,000 distinct CDR3 sequences, 22% of them with a count of one. Roughly 22% of the sample is held by the ten biggest clonotypes.

CDR1 and CDR2, looked up from the germline V gene (reference sequence), are DFQATT and SNEGSKA. The CDR3, cysteine through phenylalanine, is 15 amino acids long. CDR3 DNA only is kept here, 45 bases in frame from base 1. The trim is 1 base for V and 6 bases for J, with a gap of 16 bases between the germline ends. This clonotype occurred a few times. Its recognized antigen is unknown. Per-base quality was not reported, and no clone a single base away is much larger than it. Systemically healthy Caucasian individuals from Russia, some 36 in total and aged about 6 to 90 years, were included as donors. Around 10 milliliters of peripheral blood were drawn from each donor into EDTA-treated Vacutainer tubes. Ficoll-Paque density-gradient centrifugation was used to isolate PBMCs, with at least 6 million per sample. Trizol reagent was used to extract total RNA from the PBMCs, yielding at least 5 micrograms per sample. Naive CD45RAhigh/CD27high T cell percentages were measured by flow cytometry on a PBMC aliquot from every donor.

The V and J segments used are TRBV20-1 and TRBJ1-3; the best D guess is TRBD1, with 5 bases matching. Sequencing used blood. The sequence derives from a man between 65 and 85 years old in good health. The sequenced DNA: TGCAGTGCTAGAGTGGCTGGTCAGGGCAAAAACACCATATATTTT. Its amino acids are CSARVAGQGKNTIYF.